Shown below are 9 T cell receptor beta chains from a single sample sequenced in a study of T-cell reconstitution after alpha-beta-depleted transplantation in children. For TCRbeta, the library was prepared with unique molecular identifiers. TCRdb re-called the PCR reads with MiXCR, one entry per CDR3 protein. Of 200,000 or so distinct CDR3 sequences detected, just under 6.5% appear once; the ten largest clones hold around 4.1%. Sequencing was performed on PBMCs, taken before TCRalphabeta/CD19-depleted stem cell transplant. All receptors derive from a girl less than two years old with combined immunodeficiency, due to receive a stem cell transplant.

This sequence joins TRBV20-1 and TRBJ2-2; TRBD2 matches at 11 bases. The ends lost 2 bases at V and 4 bases at J; junction bases unmatched: 30. Germline loops: CDR1 DFQATT, CDR2 SNEGSKA (reference sequence). The CDR3 totals 24 residues. The CDR3 spells CSARFLSRLAGTSHDIGPTGELFF. CDR3 sequence (DNA): TGCAGTGCTAGATTCCTAAGCCGACTAGCGGGAACATCTCACGACATTGGGCCCACCGGGGAGCTGTTTTTT.

V is TRBV11-1 and J is TRBJ2-1; D is perhaps TRBD2 (6 bases). V dropped 5 bases and J dropped 2 bases, with 22 bases sitting between them. The CDR3 length is 18 residues. Germline CDR1 and CDR2: SGHAT and FQDESV (reference sequence). For the CDR3, the DNA is TGTGCCAGCAGCCCCCGCTTCCGGCCGGGGGAAACCTACAATGAGCAGTTCTTC. This sequence encodes CASSPRFRPGETYNEQFF.

This clonotype occurred many times. CDR3 DNA: TGTGCCAGCAGTTACGAGGGGTCTGATACGCAGTATTTT. This encodes CASSYEGSDTQYF. The genes are TRBV6-2 or TRBV6-3 and TRBJ2-3, with D possibly called TRBD1 or TRBD2 (5 bases each). Looked up from germline, CDR1 is MNHEY and CDR2 is SVGEGT. V lost 2 bases to trimming and J lost 6 bases, with 9 bases between them. The CDR3 runs to 13 residues.

Notes on this clonotype: This may arise from a read error, as a much more abundant clone is one base away. The V gene is TRBV28, the J gene TRBJ2-6, with no clear D. The CDR3 has 14 residues. Germline lookup yields CDR1 MDHEN and CDR2 SYDVKM. Here the CDR3 DNA reads TGTGCCAGCAGTCCGGCCGTCCGGGCCAACGTCGTGACTTTC. It specifies CASSPAVRANVVTF.

The chain links TRBV15 to TRBJ1-1; D is ambiguous. Trimming removed 1 base at V and 2 bases at J, with 5 bases between. The CDR3 runs 13 residues. CDR1 is LNHNV and CDR2 is YYDKDF in the germline V gene (reference sequence). This chain's CDR3 is CATSRARNTEAFF. The CDR3 bases are TGTGCCACCAGCAGAGCGAGAAACACTGAAGCTTTCTTT.

The sample holds many counts of this clonotype. This chain's CDR3 is CASSPTPAGTGTQVLWIEQYF. In DNA form, the CDR3 reads TGTGCCAGCAGTCCTACCCCGGCAGGGACAGGGACCCAGGTTCTGTGGATCGAGCAGTACTTC. The chain carries TRBV28 and TRBJ2-7, with 9 positions matching TRBD1. Germline assignment: CDR1 MDHEN and CDR2 SYDVKM. The CDR3 is 21 amino acids. V lost 5 bases to trimming and J lost 6 bases; unmatched junction nucleotides: 29.

This clonotype was counted many times. V and J are TRBV12-3 or TRBV12-4 and TRBJ1-2; D may be TRBD1 (5 bases). The CDR3 contains 11 residues. Trimming stripped 5 bases from V and 12 bases from J, with 13 bases between. The DNA of the CDR3 is TGTGCCAGCAGTCTCGGGGGTGGTCACACCTTC. It codes for CASSLGGGHTF.

This clonotype was seen at least ten times. The rearrangement links TRBV25-1 to TRBJ2-1; possible D gene TRBD1, 5 bases. V was trimmed by 4 bases and J by 4 bases, leaving 20 bases between them. Germline V CDR1 and CDR2: MGHDK, SYGVNS. The CDR3 covers 17 residues. The CDR3 nucleotides read TGTGCCAGCAGTGTTTTCGTCTTAGGGGTCGGGTACAATGAGCAGTTCTTC. It translates to CASSVFVLGVGYNEQFF.

Many counts were recorded for this clonotype. The chain is built from TRBV29-1 and TRBJ1-1; 9 nucleotides line up with TRBD1. The germline V gene has CDR1 SQVTM and CDR2 ANQGSEA. V lost 6 bases to trimming and J lost 0 bases; unmatched junction nucleotides: 5. This CDR3 spans 14 amino acids. DNA of the CDR3: TGCAGCGTCGGGACAGGGTCGATGAACACTGAAGCTTTCTTT. The encoded protein is CSVGTGSMNTEAFF.